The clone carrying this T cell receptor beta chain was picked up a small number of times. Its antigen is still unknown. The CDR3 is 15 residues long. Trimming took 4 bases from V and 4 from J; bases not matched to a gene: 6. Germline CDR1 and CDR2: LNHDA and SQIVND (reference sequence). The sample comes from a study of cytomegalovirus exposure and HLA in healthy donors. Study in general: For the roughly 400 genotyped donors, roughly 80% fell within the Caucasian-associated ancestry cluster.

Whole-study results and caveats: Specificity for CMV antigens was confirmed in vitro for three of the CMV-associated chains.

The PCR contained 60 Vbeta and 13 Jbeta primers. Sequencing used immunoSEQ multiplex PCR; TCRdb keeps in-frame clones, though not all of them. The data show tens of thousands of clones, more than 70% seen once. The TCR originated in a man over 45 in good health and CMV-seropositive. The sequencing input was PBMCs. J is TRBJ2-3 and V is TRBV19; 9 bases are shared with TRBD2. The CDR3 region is CASSSGRALSDTQYF. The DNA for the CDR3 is TGTGCCAGTAGTAGCGGGAGGGCTCTGTCAGATACGCAGTATTTT.